This entry lists 2 T cell receptor beta chains sequenced from one sample in a study of blood T cell repertoires in COVID-19. TCRdb's copy holds only in-frame clones and misses some; the assay was immunoSEQ multiplex PCR. The sample shows about 240,000 clones, around 86% of them seen only once. Sequenced material: peripheral blood. The receptors come from a woman younger than 45 who had recovered from COVID-19.

V and J are TRBV5-1 and TRBJ2-7; 11 bases are a match to TRBD1. This CDR3 is 17 amino acids long. V lost 0 bases and J lost 4; bases outside the gene matches: 9. CDR1 is SGHRS and CDR2 is YFSETQ in the germline V gene. The CDR3 nucleotides read TGCGCCAGCAGCTTGGGGACAGGGGGCTCCCTTTCATACGAGCAGTACTTC. Translating gives CASSLGTGGSLSYEQYF.

Only a few counts were recorded for this clone. The V call is TRBV3-1 (or the pseudogene TRBV3-2), the J call TRBJ2-7, with D perhaps TRBD1 (6 bases). The V end was cut by 4 bases, the J end by 0 bases, with 13 bases between. The CDR3 runs to 15 residues. The germline V gene encodes CDR1 LGHDT and CDR2 YNNKEL (reference sequence). The CDR3 region is CASSPRTANSYEQYF. DNA for the CDR3: TGTGCCAGCAGCCCCCGGACAGCGAACTCCTACGAGCAGTACTTC.